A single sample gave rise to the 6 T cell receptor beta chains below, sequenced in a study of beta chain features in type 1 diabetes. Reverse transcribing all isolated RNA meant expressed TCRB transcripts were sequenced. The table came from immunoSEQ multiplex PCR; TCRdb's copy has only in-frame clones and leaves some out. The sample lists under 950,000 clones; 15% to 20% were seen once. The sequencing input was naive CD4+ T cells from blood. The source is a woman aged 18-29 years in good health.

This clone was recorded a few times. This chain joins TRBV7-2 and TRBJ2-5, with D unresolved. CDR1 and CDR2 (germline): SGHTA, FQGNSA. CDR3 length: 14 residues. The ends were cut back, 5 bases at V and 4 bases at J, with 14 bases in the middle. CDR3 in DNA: TGTGCCAGCAGCCCCCAGCTGCTATCAGAGACCCAGTACTTC. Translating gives CASSPQLLSETQYF. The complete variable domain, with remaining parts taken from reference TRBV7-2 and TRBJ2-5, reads GAGVSQSPSNKVTEKGKDVELRCDPISGHTALYWYRQSLGQGLEFLIYFQGNSAPDKSGLPSDRFSAERTGGSVSTLTIQRTQQEDSAVYLCASSPQLLSETQYFGPGTRLLVL.

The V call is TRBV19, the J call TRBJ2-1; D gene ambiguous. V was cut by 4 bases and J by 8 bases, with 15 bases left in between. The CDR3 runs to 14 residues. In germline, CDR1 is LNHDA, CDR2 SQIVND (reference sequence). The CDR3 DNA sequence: TGTGCCAGTAGTAATCGCGGCATGGGCGATGAGCAGTTCTTC. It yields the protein CASSNRGMGDEQFF. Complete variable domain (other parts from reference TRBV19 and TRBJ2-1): DGGITQSPKYLFRKEGQNVTLSCEQNLNHDAMYWYRQDPGQGLRLIYYSQIVNDFQKGDIAEGYSVSREKKESFPLTVTSAQKNPTAFYLCASSNRGMGDEQFFGPGTRLTVL.

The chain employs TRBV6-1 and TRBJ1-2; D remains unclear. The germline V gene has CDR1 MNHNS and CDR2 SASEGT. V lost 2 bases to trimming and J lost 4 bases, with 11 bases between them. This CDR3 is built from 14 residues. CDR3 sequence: CASSEPGITYGYTF. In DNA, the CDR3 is TGTGCCAGCAGTGAACCGGGTATTACCTATGGCTACACCTTC.

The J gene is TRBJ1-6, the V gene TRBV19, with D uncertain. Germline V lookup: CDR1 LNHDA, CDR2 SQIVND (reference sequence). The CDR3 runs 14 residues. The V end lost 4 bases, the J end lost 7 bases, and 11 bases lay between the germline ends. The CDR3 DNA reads TGTGCCAGTAGTACTCATGGGAGGAATTCACCCCTCCACTTT. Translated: CASSTHGRNSPLHF.

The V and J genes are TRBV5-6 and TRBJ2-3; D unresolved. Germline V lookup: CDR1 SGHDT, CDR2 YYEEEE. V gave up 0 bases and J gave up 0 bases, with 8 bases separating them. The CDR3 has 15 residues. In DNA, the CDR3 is TGTGCCAGCAGCTTGGTGGCGGTTAGCACAGATACGCAGTATTTT. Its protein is CASSLVAVSTDTQYF.

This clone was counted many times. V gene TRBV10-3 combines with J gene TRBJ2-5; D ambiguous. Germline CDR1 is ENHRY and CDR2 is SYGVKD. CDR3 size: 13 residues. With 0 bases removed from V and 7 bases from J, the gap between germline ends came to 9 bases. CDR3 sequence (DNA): TGTGCCATCAGTGAGTCGACGTGGGGGACCCAGTACTTC. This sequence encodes CAISESTWGTQYF.